This entry concerns a single T cell receptor beta chain. The antigen is undetermined. Sequencing relied on immunoSEQ assay v3.0, run at survey level. Roughly 40,000-50,000 T-cell genomes per sample were the sequencing target. TCRdb's copy holds only in-frame clones and misses some; the assay was immunoSEQ multiplex PCR. The data show 25,000 to 30,000 clones, roughly 86% seen once. This sample was included in a study of long-term antiretroviral therapy in people with HIV. Study findings and constraints: HIV repertoires had narrower CDR3 length ranges than controls.

The V gene's germline CDR1 is SGHTA and CDR2 FQGTGA. Trimming removed 8 bases at V and 1 base at J, with 11 bases between. The CDR3 has 13 residues. This clonotype originated in a woman aged 25 to 39 with HIV. Here the sequenced sample was unsorted PBMCs, taken 0.8 years after starting antiretroviral therapy. The rearrangement uses TRBV7-3 and TRBJ1-1; D possibly corresponds to TRBD1 (5 bases). The CDR3 DNA reads as TGTGCCAGCTGTGCAAGGGGGAACACTGAAGCTTTCTTT. Translation: CASCARGNTEAFF.